Sequencing of this TCR beta chain was carried out in a study of CD8 T cells in Susac syndrome. RNA was extracted with the RNeasy kit, and a quantity of roughly 0.45 to 1 ug was reverse transcribed using random hexamers. Amplification of TCR beta CDR3 used immunoSEQ multiplex PCR across 54 Vbeta and 13 Jbeta. TCRdb itself ran the immunoSEQ multiplex PCR reads through MiXCR, one entry per CDR3 protein. Here the sample spans a few hundred thousand distinct CDR3 sequences, about 94% being singletons. Trimming shortened V by 0 bases and J by 2 bases, and 11 bases separated the two germline ends. The CDR3 contains 16 residues. The germline V gene encodes CDR1 SGHNT and CDR2 YYREEE (reference sequence). Sequencing of TCR beta, carried out with a high-throughput approach, was applied to CD8+ and CD4+ T cells from the blood. The multiple sclerosis controls were treatment-naive patients with relapsing-remitting disease that was stable or active.

Sequenced: CD4+ T cells from PBMCs. The receptor was derived from a human donor with multiple sclerosis. The genes are TRBV5-4 and TRBJ2-2; D remains ambiguous. This CDR3 reads CASSLDLASNTGELFF. As DNA, the CDR3 is TGTGCCAGCAGCTTGGACTTAGCCTCTAACACCGGGGAGCTGTTTTTT.